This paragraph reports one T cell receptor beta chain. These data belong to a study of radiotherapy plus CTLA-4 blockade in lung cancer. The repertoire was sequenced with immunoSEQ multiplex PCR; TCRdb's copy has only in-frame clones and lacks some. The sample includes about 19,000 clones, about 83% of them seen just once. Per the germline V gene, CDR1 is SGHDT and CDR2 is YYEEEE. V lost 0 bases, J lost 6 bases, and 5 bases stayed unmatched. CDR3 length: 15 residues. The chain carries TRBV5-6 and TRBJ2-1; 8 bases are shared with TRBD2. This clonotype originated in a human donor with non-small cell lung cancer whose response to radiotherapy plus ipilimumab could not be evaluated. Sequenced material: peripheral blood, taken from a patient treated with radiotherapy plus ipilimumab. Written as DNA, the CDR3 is TGTGCCAGCAGCTTGGTTCGGGAGGGGACCAATGAGCAGTTCTTC. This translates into CASSLVREGTNEQFF.